The 27 T cell receptor beta chains below were found in one sample sequenced in a study of blood T cell repertoires in COVID-19. Repertoires were generated with immunoSEQ multiplex PCR, while TCRdb's copy carries only in-frame clones and drops some. Here the sample spans approximately 300,000 clones, around 89% being singletons. The material sequenced was PBMCs or T cells enriched from blood (not recorded which). These receptors all come from a woman under 30 with acute COVID-19.

The V gene is TRBV6-5, the J gene TRBJ2-6; D remains unclear. Germline CDR1 is MNHEY and CDR2 is SVGAGI. Deletions cut 6 bases from V and 0 bases from J, with 9 bases between. The CDR3 covers 15 residues. Here the CDR3 reads CASSPFHSGANVLTF. CDR3 bases: TGTGCCAGCAGCCCATTCCACTCTGGGGCCAACGTCCTGACTTTC.

The CDR3 loop reads CASSLAGVRHNEQFF. The CDR3 DNA reads as TGCGCCAGCAGCCTAGCGGGAGTCAGACACAATGAGCAGTTCTTC. The rearrangement uses TRBV10-1 and TRBJ2-1, with 10 bases that match TRBD2. The CDR3 covers 15 residues. V dropped 6 bases and J dropped 5; count of bases not matched to a gene: 7. Germline-derived CDR1 and CDR2 are WNHNN and SYGVQD (reference sequence).

The chain recombines TRBV5-6 with TRBJ1-1, with D maybe TRBD1 (6 bases). V was trimmed by 1 base and J by 3 bases, leaving 7 bases between them. Germline CDR1 SGHDT, CDR2 YYEEEE. The CDR3 consists of 13 residues. The CDR3 nucleotides are TGTGCCAGCAGCTTGAACAGGGACACTGAAGCTTTCTTT. This gives the protein CASSLNRDTEAFF.

The gene calls are TRBV6-4 and TRBJ2-2; TRBD2 aligns across 7 bases. This CDR3 is built from 15 residues. With V trimmed by 5 bases and J by 2 bases, 5 bases remained unmatched. The germline V gene encodes CDR1 MRHNA and CDR2 SNTAGT. The CDR3 here is CASSPLADNTGELFF. The CDR3 DNA is TGTGCCAGCAGTCCCCTAGCGGATAACACCGGGGAGCTGTTTTTT.

The CDR3 coding sequence is TGTGCCAGTAGTATAACCGGGGGGCGTAGCAATCAGCCCCAGCATTTT. Protein sequence: CASSITGGRSNQPQHF. The V and J genes are TRBV19 and TRBJ1-5, with D possibly being TRBD1 (6 bases). Germline values: CDR1 LNHDA, CDR2 SQIVND (reference sequence). CDR3 length equals 16 residues. V lost 2 bases to trimming and J lost 0 bases, with 11 bases between them.

V gene TRBV18 combines with J gene TRBJ2-3, with D possibly being TRBD2 (5 bases). Trimming took off 4 bases at V and 4 bases at J, with 12 bases between the two ends. This CDR3 spans 14 amino acids. From germline, CDR1 is KGHSH and CDR2 LQKENI. The CDR3 protein is CASSRELAPDTQYF. CDR3 in DNA: TGTGCCAGCTCACGGGAGCTAGCTCCAGATACGCAGTATTTT.

The rearrangement joins TRBV7-9 to TRBJ2-5; the D is unclear. V dropped 2 bases and J dropped 1 base, with 8 bases sitting between them. The germline gives CDR1 SEHNR, CDR2 FQNEAQ (reference sequence). The CDR3 runs to 14 residues. The chain's CDR3 is CASSLSQRQETQYF. As DNA, the CDR3 is TGTGCCAGCAGCTTAAGTCAGCGCCAAGAGACCCAGTACTTC.

V gene TRBV5-4 combines with J gene TRBJ2-1; 12 nucleotides match TRBD2. The germline V gene encodes CDR1 SGHNT and CDR2 YYREEE (reference sequence). CDR3 length equals 16 residues. Unmatched junction bases numbered 1, after V lost 1 base and J lost 2 bases. CDR3 coding DNA: TGTGCCAGCAGCTTGACTAGCGGGAGGACCTACAATGAGCAGTTCTTC. This encodes CASSLTSGRTYNEQFF. The full variable domain, completed using reference TRBV5-4 and TRBJ2-1, is ETGVTQSPTHLIKTRGQQVTLRCSSQSGHNTVSWYQQALGQGPQFIFQYYREEENGRGNFPPRFSGLQFPNYSSELNVNALELDDSALYLCASSLTSGRTYNEQFFGPGTRLTVL.

This clone came up once. J is TRBJ2-1 and V is TRBV6-5, with 9 bases fitting TRBD1. With 5 bases clipped from V and 8 bases from J, the junction kept 10 bases outside the gene matches. There are 15 residues in the CDR3. Germline-derived CDR1 and CDR2 are MNHEY and SVGAGI. Here the CDR3 reads CASSQNRGQGHEQFF. In DNA form, the CDR3 reads TGTGCCAGCAGTCAAAATAGGGGACAGGGACATGAGCAGTTCTTC.

This clone turned up a few times. The chain uses TRBV3-1 (or the pseudogene TRBV3-2) and TRBJ2-1, with 8 bases that match TRBD1. This CDR3 has 15 residues. V lost 2 bases to trimming and J lost 5 bases; unmatched junction nucleotides: 5. Germline assignment: CDR1 LGHDT and CDR2 YNNKEL (reference sequence). This CDR3 reads CASSQSGGWHNEQFF. The CDR3 nucleotides read TGTGCCAGCAGCCAATCAGGGGGCTGGCACAATGAGCAGTTCTTC.

This rearrangement joins TRBV6-5 to TRBJ1-1; weak D call: TRBD1 (6 bases). Germline CDR1 reads MNHEY; CDR2 reads SVGAGI. The CDR3 sequence is 13 residues long. The germline V and J ends were trimmed by 4 bases and 1 base, with 7 bases remaining between them. The CDR3 sequence: CASSSTGNTEAFF. DNA of the CDR3: TGTGCCAGCAGTTCGACAGGGAACACTGAAGCTTTCTTT.

With respect to this clone: This specimen includes other DNA sequences encoding the same CDR3. This sequence joins TRBV19 and TRBJ2-1; 10 bases match TRBD2. The V and J ends lost 3 bases and 7 bases, in that order; junction bases with no gene match: 6. There are 15 residues in the CDR3. Germline loops: CDR1 LNHDA, CDR2 SQIVND (reference sequence). CDR3 DNA sequence: TGTGCCAGTAGTATCGGGCTAGCGGGAGTGAATGAGCAGTTCTTC. Protein: CASSIGLAGVNEQFF.

The chain has TRBV3-1 (or the pseudogene TRBV3-2) and TRBJ2-1, with D possibly being TRBD2 (5 bases). V was shortened by 0 bases and J by 8 bases, with 23 bases between the two germline ends. CDR1 and CDR2 from the germline V gene are LGHDT and YNNKEL (reference sequence). The CDR3 is 18 residues long. CDR3 amino acids: CASSQDDRRTRIVYEQFF. CDR3 DNA: TGTGCCAGCAGCCAAGACGATAGGAGGACTCGCATCGTCTATGAGCAGTTCTTC.

V and J are TRBV27 and TRBJ2-5, with D unresolved. CDR3 length equals 15 residues. The ends were cut back, 4 bases at V and 1 base at J, with 13 bases in the middle. Germline CDR1 MNHEY, CDR2 SMNVEV (reference sequence). CDR3 nucleotide sequence: TGTGCCAGCAGTTCTTTCGGCCAGGCCCAAGAGACCCAGTACTTC. It specifies CASSSFGQAQETQYF.

This clone was seen only once. The chain employs TRBV12-5 and TRBJ2-1; 7 positions agree with TRBD1. Germline CDR1 and CDR2: LGHNT and FRNRAP. Germline trimming cut 2 bases from V and 4 bases from J; bases unmatched to any gene: 14. The CDR3 totals 18 residues. The CDR3 loop is CASGLPDDRDRSYNEQFF. In DNA, the CDR3 is TGTGCTAGTGGTTTGCCGGACGACCGGGACAGATCGTACAATGAGCAGTTCTTC.

This chain joins TRBV6-2 or TRBV6-3 and TRBJ2-7, with 8 positions matching TRBD2. Losses at the gene ends were 6 bases for V and 1 base for J; bases not matched to a gene: 14. Germline V gene sequence: CDR1 MNHEY, CDR2 SVGEGT. The length of the CDR3 is 17 residues. The CDR3 DNA is TGTGCCAGCAGCCCCATACGACGAGCGGGAGCTTCCTACGAGCAGTACTTC. Translating gives CASSPIRRAGASYEQYF.

The V and J genes are TRBV14 and TRBJ1-1, with 7 bases that match TRBD1. Looked up from germline, CDR1 is SGHDN and CDR2 is FVKESK. CDR3 length equals 15 residues. The junction had 12 bases not matched to a gene; V was cut back by 6 bases and J by 5 bases. The CDR3 reads CASSLTGTTGTEAFF. The DNA for the CDR3 is TGTGCCAGCAGTCTGACAGGGACGACGGGGACTGAAGCTTTCTTT.

V and J are TRBV4-2 and TRBJ1-5; 10 bases are shared with TRBD1. Germline V CDR1 and CDR2: LGHNA, YNFKEQ. With V trimmed by 0 bases and J by 4 bases, 3 bases remained unmatched. This CDR3 is 16 amino acids long. The CDR3 spells CASSQDQGQGNQPQHF. Written as DNA, the CDR3 is TGTGCCAGCAGCCAAGATCAGGGACAGGGGAATCAGCCCCAGCATTTT.

V gene TRBV28 combines with J gene TRBJ1-6; D is ambiguous. Germline V CDR1 and CDR2: MDHEN, SYDVKM. Trimming shortened V by 3 bases and J by 5 bases, and 8 bases separated the two germline ends. The length of the CDR3 is 14 residues. DNA of the CDR3: TGTGCCAGCAGTTTCGGGCGGGATAATTCACCCCTCCACTTT. Protein: CASSFGRDNSPLHF.

The rearrangement links TRBV28 to TRBJ2-1; maybe TRBD2 (5 bases). The CDR3 totals 15 residues. The V and J ends lost 3 bases and 5 bases respectively, with 14 bases between them. Germline V gene lookup returns CDR1 MDHEN and CDR2 SYDVKM. The CDR3 nucleotides are TGTGCCAGCAGTTTCCCCGGGGTGGGCGACAATGAGCAGTTCTTC. Its translation: CASSFPGVGDNEQFF.

This clone was detected only once. V usage is TRBV27 and J usage is TRBJ1-1; 8 positions match TRBD1. This CDR3 contains 13 residues. Per germline, CDR1 MNHEY and CDR2 SMNVEV (reference sequence). V trimming: 6 bases; J trimming: 5 bases; junction bases outside the gene matches: 5. CDR3 protein: CASRRQGSTEAFF. CDR3 DNA: TGTGCCAGCAGACGACAGGGGAGTACTGAAGCTTTCTTT.

This sequence joins TRBV4-1 and TRBJ2-1; D not resolved. V was shortened by 0 bases and J by 5 bases, with 8 bases between the two germline ends. The CDR3 extends over 14 amino acids. CDR1 is MGHRA and CDR2 is YSYEKL in the germline V gene. The CDR3, as DNA: TGCGCCAGCAGCCAAGAAGAGATAAACAATGAGCAGTTCTTC. It is translated as CASSQEEINNEQFF.

This clone was seen a single time. The V call is TRBV27, the J call TRBJ1-3; 8 bases align to TRBD1. The CDR3 contains 16 residues. The germline V gene has CDR1 MNHEY and CDR2 SMNVEV (reference sequence). Trimming took 4 bases from V and 0 from J; bases not matched to a gene: 5. The DNA of the CDR3 is TGTGCCAGCAGTTCGTCAGGGGGCTACTCTGGAAACACCATATATTTT. Amino acids: CASSSSGGYSGNTIYF.

In this sample, this clone turned up once. The chain employs TRBV24-1 and TRBJ2-3; 9 positions match TRBD2. The CDR3 sequence is 16 residues long. CDR1 is KGHDR, CDR2 SFDVKD, per germline. Trimming took 0 bases from V and 2 from J; bases not matched to a gene: 2. CDR3 DNA sequence: TGTGCCACCAGTGATTTGGCTAGCGGGAACACAGATACGCAGTATTTT. Translation gives CATSDLASGNTDTQYF.

The CDR3 DNA follows: TGTGCCAGTAGTATCTGGGGAGGACGGGGGAACACTGAAGCTTTCTTT. Encoded protein: CASSIWGGRGNTEAFF. The chain recombines TRBV19 with TRBJ1-1, with D hard to call. Looked up from germline, CDR1 is LNHDA and CDR2 is SQIVND (reference sequence). The CDR3 is 16 amino acids. V was cut by 3 bases and J by 1 base, with 15 bases left in between.

J is TRBJ2-7 and V is TRBV18; no definite D call. CDR3 size: 15 residues. The germline CDR1 and CDR2 sequences are KGHSH and LQKENI. V was cut by 2 bases and J by 2 bases, with 13 bases left in between. CDR3 residues: CASSPGSSSPYEQYF. CDR3 bases: TGTGCCAGCTCACCAGGTTCCTCGAGCCCCTACGAGCAGTACTTC.

This chain uses TRBV6-5 with TRBJ2-7, with 10 bases identical to TRBD1. The V gene's germline CDR1 is MNHEY and CDR2 SVGAGI. The CDR3 contains 14 residues. J was trimmed by 4 bases and V by 6 bases; bases with no gene match: 6. In nucleotides, the CDR3 is TGTGCCAGCAGCCGACAGGGGGCTTTATACGAGCAGTACTTC. It translates to CASSRQGALYEQYF.